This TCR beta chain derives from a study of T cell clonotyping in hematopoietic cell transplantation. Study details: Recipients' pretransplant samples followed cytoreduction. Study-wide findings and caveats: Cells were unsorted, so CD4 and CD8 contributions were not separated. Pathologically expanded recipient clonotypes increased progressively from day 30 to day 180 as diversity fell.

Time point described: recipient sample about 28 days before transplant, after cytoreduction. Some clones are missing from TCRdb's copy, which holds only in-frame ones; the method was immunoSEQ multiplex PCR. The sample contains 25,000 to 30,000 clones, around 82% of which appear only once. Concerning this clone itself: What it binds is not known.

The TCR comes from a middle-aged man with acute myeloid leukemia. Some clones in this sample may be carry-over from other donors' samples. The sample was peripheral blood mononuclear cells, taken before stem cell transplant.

The CDR3 DNA sequence: TGTGCCAGCAGTTACGAACAGGGGTACAATGAGCAGTTCTTC. Translating gives CASSYEQGYNEQFF. V usage is TRBV6-5 and J usage is TRBJ2-1; TRBD1 matches 7 bases. The germline V gene has CDR1 MNHEY and CDR2 SVGAGI. The CDR3 is 14 residues long. J gave up 4 bases and V 2 bases, and 2 bases lay outside the gene matches.